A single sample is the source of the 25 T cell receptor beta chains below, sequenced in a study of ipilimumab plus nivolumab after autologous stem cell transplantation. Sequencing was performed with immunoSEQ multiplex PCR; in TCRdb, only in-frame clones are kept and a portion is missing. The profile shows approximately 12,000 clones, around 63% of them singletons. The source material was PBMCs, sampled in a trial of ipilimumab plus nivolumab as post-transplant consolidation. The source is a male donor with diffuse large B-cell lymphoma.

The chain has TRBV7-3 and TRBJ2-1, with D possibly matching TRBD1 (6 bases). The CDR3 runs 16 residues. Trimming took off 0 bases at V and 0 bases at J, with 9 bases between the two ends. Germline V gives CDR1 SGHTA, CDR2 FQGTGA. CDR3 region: CASSLTADSSYNEQFF. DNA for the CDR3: TGTGCCAGCAGCTTAACGGCGGACAGCTCCTACAATGAGCAGTTCTTC.

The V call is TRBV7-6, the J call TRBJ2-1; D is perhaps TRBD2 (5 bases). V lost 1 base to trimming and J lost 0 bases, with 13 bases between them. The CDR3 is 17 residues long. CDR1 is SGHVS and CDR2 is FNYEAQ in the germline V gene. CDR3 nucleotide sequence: TGTGCCAGCAGCTTAGTTCAGGCGGGCGCCTCCTACAATGAGCAGTTCTTC. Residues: CASSLVQAGASYNEQFF.

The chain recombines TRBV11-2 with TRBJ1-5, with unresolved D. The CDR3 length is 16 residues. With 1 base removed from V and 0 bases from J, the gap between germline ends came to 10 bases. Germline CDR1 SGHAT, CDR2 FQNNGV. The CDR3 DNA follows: TGTGCCAGCAGCTTAGGCACTCAGCTTAGCAATCAGCCCCAGCATTTT. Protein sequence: CASSLGTQLSNQPQHF.

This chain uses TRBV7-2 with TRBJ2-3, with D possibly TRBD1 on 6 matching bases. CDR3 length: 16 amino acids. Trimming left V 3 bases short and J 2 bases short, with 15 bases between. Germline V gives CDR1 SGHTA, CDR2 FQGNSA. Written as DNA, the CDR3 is TGTGCCAGCAGCTTCCTCAGGGGCTCTAACACAGATACGCAGTATTTT. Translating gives CASSFLRGSNTDTQYF.

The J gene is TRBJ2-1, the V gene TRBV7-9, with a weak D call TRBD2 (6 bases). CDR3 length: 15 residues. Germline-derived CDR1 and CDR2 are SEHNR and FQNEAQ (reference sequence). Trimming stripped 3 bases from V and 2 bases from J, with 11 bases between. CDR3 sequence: CASSLAGLTYNEQFF. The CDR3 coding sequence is TGTGCCAGCAGCTTGGCGGGACTTACCTACAATGAGCAGTTCTTC.

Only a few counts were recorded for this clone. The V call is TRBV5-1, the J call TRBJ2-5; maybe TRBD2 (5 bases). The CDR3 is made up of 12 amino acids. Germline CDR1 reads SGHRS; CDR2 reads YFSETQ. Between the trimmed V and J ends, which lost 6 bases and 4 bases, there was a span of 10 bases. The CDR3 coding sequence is TGCGCCAGCACCTGGCGGGCAGAGACCCAGTACTTC. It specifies CASTWRAETQYF.

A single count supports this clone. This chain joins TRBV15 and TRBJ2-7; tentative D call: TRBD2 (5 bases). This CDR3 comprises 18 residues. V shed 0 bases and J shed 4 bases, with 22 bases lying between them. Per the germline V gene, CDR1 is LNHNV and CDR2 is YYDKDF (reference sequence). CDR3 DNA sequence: TGTGCCACCAGCAGAGATTTTCCAGTGGGAGCCCTAGGTTACGAGCAGTACTTC. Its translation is CATSRDFPVGALGYEQYF.

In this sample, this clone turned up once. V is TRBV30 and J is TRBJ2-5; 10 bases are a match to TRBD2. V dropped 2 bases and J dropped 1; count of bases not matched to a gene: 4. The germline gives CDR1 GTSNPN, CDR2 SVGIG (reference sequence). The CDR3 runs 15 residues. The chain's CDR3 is CAWSSGLAAQETQYF. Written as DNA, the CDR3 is TGTGCCTGGAGTTCTGGACTAGCGGCCCAAGAGACCCAGTACTTC.

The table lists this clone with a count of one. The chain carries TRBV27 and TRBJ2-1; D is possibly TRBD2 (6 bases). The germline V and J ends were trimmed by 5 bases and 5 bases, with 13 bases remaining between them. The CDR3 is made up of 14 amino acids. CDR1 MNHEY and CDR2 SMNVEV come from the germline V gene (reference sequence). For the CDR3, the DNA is TGTGCCAGCAGTAGGGAGGACTCTGACAATGAGCAGTTCTTC. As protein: CASSREDSDNEQFF.

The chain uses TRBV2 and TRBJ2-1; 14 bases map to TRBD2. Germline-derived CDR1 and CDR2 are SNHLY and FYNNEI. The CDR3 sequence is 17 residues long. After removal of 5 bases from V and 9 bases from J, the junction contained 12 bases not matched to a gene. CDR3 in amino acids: CASSSNRLAGGPGEQFF. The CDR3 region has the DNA TGTGCCAGCAGTTCCAATCGACTAGCGGGAGGGCCGGGTGAGCAGTTCTTC.

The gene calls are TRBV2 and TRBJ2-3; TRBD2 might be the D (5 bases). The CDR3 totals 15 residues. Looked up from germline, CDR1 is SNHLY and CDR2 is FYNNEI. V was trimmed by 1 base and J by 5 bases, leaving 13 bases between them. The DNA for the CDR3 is TGTGCCAGCAGTGAAGTGGGGAAAGGGAGAGATACGCAGTATTTT. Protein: CASSEVGKGRDTQYF.

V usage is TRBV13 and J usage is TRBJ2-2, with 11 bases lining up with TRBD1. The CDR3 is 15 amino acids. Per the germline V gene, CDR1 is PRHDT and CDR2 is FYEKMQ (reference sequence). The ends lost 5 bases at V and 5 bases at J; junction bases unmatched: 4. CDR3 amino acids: CASSLGTGGTGELFF. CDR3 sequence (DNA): TGTGCCAGCAGCCTCGGGACAGGGGGGACCGGGGAGCTGTTTTTT.

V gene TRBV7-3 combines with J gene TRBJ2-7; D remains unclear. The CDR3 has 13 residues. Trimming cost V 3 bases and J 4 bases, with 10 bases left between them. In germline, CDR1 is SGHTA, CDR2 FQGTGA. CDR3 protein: CASSLGFRYEQYF. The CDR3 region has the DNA TGTGCCAGCAGCTTGGGGTTCCGATACGAGCAGTACTTC.

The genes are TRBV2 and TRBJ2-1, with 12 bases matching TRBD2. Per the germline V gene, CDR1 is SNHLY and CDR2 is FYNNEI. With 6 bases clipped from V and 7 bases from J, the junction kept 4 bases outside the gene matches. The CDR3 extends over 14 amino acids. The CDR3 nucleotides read TGTGCCAGCAGCGCGACTAGCGGGAGAAATGAGCAGTTCTTC. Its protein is CASSATSGRNEQFF.

CDR3 nucleotide sequence: TGTGCCAGCAGCTTTTCTCGGAACTACGAGCAGTACTTC. Residues: CASSFSRNYEQYF. The chain couples TRBV7-9 to TRBJ2-7, with D hard to call. Between the trimmed V and J ends, which lost 3 bases and 3 bases, there was a span of 9 bases. CDR3 size: 13 residues. Per germline, CDR1 SEHNR and CDR2 FQNEAQ (reference sequence).

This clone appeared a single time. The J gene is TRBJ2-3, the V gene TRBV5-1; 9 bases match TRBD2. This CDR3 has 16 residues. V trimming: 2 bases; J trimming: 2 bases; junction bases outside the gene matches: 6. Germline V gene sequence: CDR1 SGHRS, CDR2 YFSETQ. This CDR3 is CASSFRLAENTDTQYF. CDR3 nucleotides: TGCGCCAGCAGCTTCCGACTAGCGGAAAACACAGATACGCAGTATTTT.

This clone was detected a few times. CDR3 sequence reads: CASSAVSGNEKLFF. DNA for the CDR3: TGTGCCAGCAGTGCTGTTTCGGGTAATGAAAAACTGTTTTTT. The rearrangement links TRBV6-9 to TRBJ1-4; no clear D. Trimming removed 5 bases at V and 4 bases at J, with 11 bases between. The CDR3 covers 14 residues. CDR1 MNHGY and CDR2 SVAAGI come from the germline V gene.

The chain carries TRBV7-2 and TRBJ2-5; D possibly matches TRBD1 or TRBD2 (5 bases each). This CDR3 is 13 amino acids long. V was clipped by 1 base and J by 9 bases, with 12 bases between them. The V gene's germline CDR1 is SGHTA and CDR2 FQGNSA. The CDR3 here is CASSLVGDGAQYF. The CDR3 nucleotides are TGTGCCAGCAGCTTAGTCGGGGACGGGGCCCAGTACTTC.

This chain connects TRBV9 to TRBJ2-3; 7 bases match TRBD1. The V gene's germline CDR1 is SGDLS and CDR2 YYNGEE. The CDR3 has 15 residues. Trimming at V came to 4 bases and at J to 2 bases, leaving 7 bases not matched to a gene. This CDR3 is CASSPRTGFTDTQYF. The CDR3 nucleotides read TGTGCCAGCAGCCCGAGGACAGGATTCACAGATACGCAGTATTTT.

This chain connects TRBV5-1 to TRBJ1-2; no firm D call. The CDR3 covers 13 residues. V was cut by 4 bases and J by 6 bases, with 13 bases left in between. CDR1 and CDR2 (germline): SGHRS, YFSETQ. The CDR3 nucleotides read TGCGCCAGCAGCCAATCCCAGGCAAATGGCTACACCTTC. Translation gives CASSQSQANGYTF.

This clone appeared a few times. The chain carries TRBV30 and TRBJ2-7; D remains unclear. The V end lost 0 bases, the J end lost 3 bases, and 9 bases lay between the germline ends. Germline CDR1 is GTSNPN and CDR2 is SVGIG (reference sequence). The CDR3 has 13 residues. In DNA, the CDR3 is TGTGCCTGGAGTGTGCACAGTGACTACGAGCAGTACTTC. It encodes CAWSVHSDYEQYF.

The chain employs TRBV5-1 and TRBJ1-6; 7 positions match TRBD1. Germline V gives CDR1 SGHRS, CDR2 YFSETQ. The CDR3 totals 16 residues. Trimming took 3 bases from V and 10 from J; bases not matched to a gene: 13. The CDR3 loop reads CASSWGSTGPGSPLHF. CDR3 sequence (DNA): TGCGCCAGCAGCTGGGGATCGACAGGGCCAGGGTCACCCCTCCACTTT.

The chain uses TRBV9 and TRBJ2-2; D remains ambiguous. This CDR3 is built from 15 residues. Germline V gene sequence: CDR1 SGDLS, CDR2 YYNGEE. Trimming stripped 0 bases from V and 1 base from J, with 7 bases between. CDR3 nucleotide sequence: TGTGCCAGCAGCGTAGGGGGTAGGAACACCGGGGAGCTGTTTTTT. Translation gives CASSVGGRNTGELFF.

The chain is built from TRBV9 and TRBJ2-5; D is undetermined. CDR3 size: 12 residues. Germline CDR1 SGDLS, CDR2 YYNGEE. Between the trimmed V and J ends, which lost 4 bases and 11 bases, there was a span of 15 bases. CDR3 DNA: TGTGCCAGCAGCTCCGGCACTACTTTGCAGTACTTC. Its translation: CASSSGTTLQYF.

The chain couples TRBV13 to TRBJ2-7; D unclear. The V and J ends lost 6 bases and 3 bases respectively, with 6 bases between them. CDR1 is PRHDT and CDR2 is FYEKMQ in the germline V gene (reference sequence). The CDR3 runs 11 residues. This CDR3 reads CASSDDYEQYF. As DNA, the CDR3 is TGTGCCAGCAGTGATGACTACGAGCAGTACTTC.